These 10 T cell receptor beta chains share one sample of origin, sequenced in a study of human T cells and chemical hapten exposure. One entry per CDR3 protein results from TCRdb running MiXCR on the RACE reads. Here the sample spans 300,000 to 400,000 distinct CDR3 sequences, around 7% being singletons. Stated time point: patch test 1, 2 weeks after DPC sensitization. Treatment specified: therapeutic diphenylcyclopropenone sensitization with weekly scalp DPC. The material was whole blood, obtained in connection with sensitization to the hapten diphenylcyclopropenone (DPC). All receptors derive from a woman between 18 and 29 years old with alopecia areata. Some clones in this sample may be carry-over from other donors' samples.

This clonotype was seen a few times. V usage is TRBV12-3 or TRBV12-4 and J usage is TRBJ1-6; weak D call: TRBD1 (5 bases). There are 14 residues in the CDR3. With 2 bases removed from V and 4 bases from J, the gap between germline ends came to 6 bases. The CDR3, as DNA: TGTGCCAGCAGTTTACGACAGTATAATTCACCCCTCCACTTT. This encodes CASSLRQYNSPLHF.

In this sample, this clonotype turned up a few times. CDR3 in amino acids: CSVGDRSNEKLFF. CDR3 nucleotides: TGCAGCGTGGGGGACAGGTCAAATGAAAAACTGTTTTTT. This chain links TRBV29-1 with TRBJ1-4, with 8 nucleotides matching TRBD1. Germline V gene lookup returns CDR1 SQVTM and CDR2 ANQGSEA. With V trimmed by 6 bases and J by 5 bases, 5 bases remained unmatched. The CDR3 sequence is 13 residues long. The full variable domain, with the rest looked up from reference TRBV29-1 and TRBJ1-4, is SAVISQKPSRDICQRGTSLTIQCQVDSQVTMMFWYRQQPGQSLTLIATANQGSEATYESGFVIDKFPISRPNLTFSTLTVSNMSPEDSSIYLCSVGDRSNEKLFFGSGTQLSVL.

This clonotype was seen more than once but under ten times. The genes are TRBV2 and TRBJ2-1, with 10 bases lining up with TRBD2. The CDR3 contains 15 residues. V was pared by 7 bases and J by 8 bases, with 11 bases of the junction left unmatched. The germline V gene has CDR1 SNHLY and CDR2 FYNNEI. The CDR3 DNA follows: TGTGCCAGCACCCCCCGGTTAGCGGGGGGCTATGAGCAGTTCTTC. The encoded protein is CASTPRLAGGYEQFF.

CDR3 DNA: TGCGCCAGCAGCCAAGATAGAACAGGGGCCCTCTATGGCTACACCTTC. Translation: CASSQDRTGALYGYTF. V usage is TRBV4-3 and J usage is TRBJ1-2; 7 nucleotides align to TRBD1. The V gene's germline CDR1 is LGHNA and CDR2 YSLEER. J lost 4 bases, V lost 0 bases, and 8 bases had no gene match. This CDR3 comprises 16 residues.

The CDR3: CASSHDNWDNLPSPLHF. The CDR3 nucleotides are TGTGCCAGCAGCCACGATAATTGGGACAATCTACCTTCACCCCTCCACTTT. The chain combines TRBV4-2 with TRBJ1-6; possibly TRBD1 for D (6 bases). Looked up from germline, CDR1 is LGHNA and CDR2 is YNFKEQ. The V and J ends lost 3 bases and 9 bases respectively, with 21 bases between them. The CDR3 is 17 residues long.

This clonotype was observed a handful of times. This chain links TRBV4-3 with TRBJ2-1; 10 nucleotides agree with TRBD2. Germline assignment: CDR1 LGHNA and CDR2 YSLEER. The V segment lost 1 base and the J segment 7 bases; nucleotides outside the gene matches: 7. The CDR3 totals 16 residues. In nucleotides, the CDR3 is TGCGCCAGCAGCCAAGTGCAGCGGGGGGGCCGTAATGAGCAGTTCTTC. Protein sequence: CASSQVQRGGRNEQFF.

This clonotype has at least ten counts. The gene calls are TRBV29-1 and TRBJ1-3; perhaps TRBD1 as D (5 bases). This CDR3 contains 13 residues. Germline V gene data show CDR1 as SQVTM and CDR2 as ANQGSEA. With 3 bases removed from V and 4 bases from J, the gap between germline ends came to 10 bases. The CDR3 DNA is TGCAGCGTTGAGGGGGGGTTCGGAAACACCATATATTTT. It encodes CSVEGGFGNTIYF.

This clonotype showed up many times. The V call is TRBV10-3, the J call TRBJ2-3, with a possible D match to TRBD1 (6 bases). Per germline, CDR1 ENHRY and CDR2 SYGVKD. V dropped 2 bases and J dropped 0 bases, with 12 bases sitting between them. The CDR3 is 16 residues long. CDR3 residues: CAISEGGGRSTDTQYF. The CDR3 coding sequence is TGTGCCATCAGTGAGGGTGGGGGCCGAAGCACAGATACGCAGTATTTT.

At least ten counts were recorded for this clonotype. This sequence joins TRBV6-1 and TRBJ1-1; D is unresolved. Trimming stripped 8 bases from V and 2 bases from J, with 15 bases between. This CDR3 is built from 14 residues. Germline CDR1 is MNHNS and CDR2 is SASEGT. Written as DNA, the CDR3 is TGTGCCAGCCGTGGTTTAGGGTCTAACACTGAAGCTTTCTTT. Amino acid sequence: CASRGLGSNTEAFF.

This clonotype has only one observation. The chain carries TRBV21-1 and TRBJ1-1; the table's D call, TRBD1, was not checked against the DNA. TRBV21-1 is assigned pseudogene status. The CDR3 has 16 amino acids. The CDR3, as DNA: TGTGCCAGCAGCCCCCCTCTGCGGGAAACGGGTACTGAAGCTTTCTTT. Its translation is CASSPPLRETGTEAFF.